This T cell receptor beta chain came from a study of blood T cell repertoires in COVID-19 (dated by TCRdb to the early 2020s). Regarding the research as a whole: Collaborator samples came from the United States, Italy and Spain and covered acute and convalescent phases of COVID-19. Sample metadata almost always included a de-identified subject ID, COVID-19 status, age in years and sex. The prospective study material was composed of cDNA or gDNA derived from T cells, B-cell-depleted T cells, or PBMCs. The repertoires were made available in a free public database intended to serve as a resource for research on the immune response to SARS-CoV-2. Where available, HLA class I and class II types were taken from metadata supplied by the sample provider and were not determined by assay-based typing. Subjects who had been exposed to COVID-19, were actively infected with it, or had recovered from it provided the deeply sampled blood TCRbeta repertoires that made up the dataset. The samples were drawn from two sources: the first 160 participants of the ongoing ImmuneRACE study, and 1,200 or so subjects contributed by 6 global collaborators. The research as a whole found: How much clinical and demographic metadata was included differed by source and by participant, and the metadata was provided uncurated.

TCRbeta CDR3 regions were amplified from genomic DNA using the immunoSEQ Assay, a bias-controlled multiplex PCR. The paper's data handling went like this. The number of nucleated cells in each sample was estimated by amplification of reference gene primers within the assay. Sequence reads were collapsed and filtered to measure the absolute abundance of every unique TCRbeta CDR3 rearrangement. For each sample, productive Simpson clonality was calculated by taking the square root of Simpson's diversity index across productive rearrangements. What TCRdb holds here is the immuneACCESS table cut down to in-frame rearrangements. Part of the clones is not present; checked against another copy, under half of the missing clones reflect an unresolved V gene, and the others are unexplained. V and J calls and clone size are given by that table; D and trimming were obtained from the DNA. The sample includes about 55,000 clones, with around 83% observed a single time. The ten largest clonotypes hold roughly 5.8% of the sample.

Whole blood was collected in K2EDTA tubes by collaborating institutions according to the institutions' own protocols. For TCRbeta analysis, collaborators shipped samples as frozen whole blood, isolated PBMCs, or DNA extracted from either of those sample types. A note on this clone: Its antigen remains unidentified. One base away there is no much larger clone; base qualities are not given.

V was cut back by 8 bases and J by 4 bases, leaving a gap of 7 bases between them. From the germline V gene (reference sequence), CDR1 is LGHDT and CDR2 is YNNKEL. The CDR3, cysteine through phenylalanine, is 11 amino acids long. The kept DNA is CDR3 alone, 33 bases in frame from the first base. The sequencing input was peripheral blood. The origin of this receptor is a human donor in a cohort sampled during active or convalescent COVID-19. Recombination connected TRBV3-1 (or the pseudogene TRBV3-2) to TRBJ2-3, with the D gene too uncertain to name. CDR3 protein: CASGVPDTQYF. The DNA reads as follows: TGTGCCAGCGGAGTCCCAGATACGCAGTATTTT.